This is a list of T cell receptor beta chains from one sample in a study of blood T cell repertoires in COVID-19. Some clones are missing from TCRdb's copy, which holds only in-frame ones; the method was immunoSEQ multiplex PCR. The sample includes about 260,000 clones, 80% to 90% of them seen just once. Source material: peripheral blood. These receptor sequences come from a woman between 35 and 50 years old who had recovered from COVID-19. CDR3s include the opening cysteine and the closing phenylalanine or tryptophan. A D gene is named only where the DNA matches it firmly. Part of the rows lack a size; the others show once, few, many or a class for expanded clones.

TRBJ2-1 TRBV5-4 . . TGTGCCAGCAGCTCCCTATTCGCCCATGAGCAGTTCTTC CASSSLFAHEQFF
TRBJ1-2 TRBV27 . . TGTGCCAGCAGTTCGGGAAGTTTCTTCTATGGCTACACCTTC CASSSGSFFYGYTF
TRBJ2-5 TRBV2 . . TGTGCCAGCAGTGAAGCAGGACGGGGGGAGACCCAGTACTTC CASSEAGRGETQYF
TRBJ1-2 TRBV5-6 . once TGTGCCAGCAGCTTGACAGGGAGGGACTATGGCTACACCTTC CASSLTGRDYGYTF
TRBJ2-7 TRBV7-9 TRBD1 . TGTGCCAGCAGCTTAATGTGGGACAGGGGCGAGCAGTACTTC CASSLMWDRGEQYF
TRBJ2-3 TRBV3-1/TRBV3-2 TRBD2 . TGTGCCAGCAGCCTCCTAGCGGGGGGAGGAGATACGCAGTATTTT CASSLLAGGGDTQYF
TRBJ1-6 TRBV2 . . TGTGCCAGCAGCGCAGGGGAATCCTATAATTCACCCCTCCACTTT CASSAGESYNSPLHF
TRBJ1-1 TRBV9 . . TGTGCCAGCAGCGAGGGAGGGGACGGAGAAGCTTTCTTT CASSEGGDGEAFF
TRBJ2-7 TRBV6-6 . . TGTGCCAGCAGGGGGGCAGGAAGGGCACACGAGCAGTACTTC CASRGAGRAHEQYF
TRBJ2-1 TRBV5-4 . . TGTGCCAGCAGCTTTTCAGAGGAGGCACCCGATGAGCAGTTCTTC CASSFSEEAPDEQFF
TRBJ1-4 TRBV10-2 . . TGCGCCAGCAGTTCGGGACGGGGGAATGAAAAACTGTTTTTT CASSSGRGNEKLFF
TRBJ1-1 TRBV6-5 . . TGTGCCAGCAGTTACTTCCTACTTACCATGAACACTGAAGCTTTCTTT CASSYFLLTMNTEAFF
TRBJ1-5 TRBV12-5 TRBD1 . TGTGCTAGTGGTTTGACCGCACAGGGGATAAATCAGCCCCAGCATTTT CASGLTAQGINQPQHF
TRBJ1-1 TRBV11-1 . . TGTGCCAGCAGCTTAGGACAGGCAAATGAAGCTTTCTTT CASSLGQANEAFF
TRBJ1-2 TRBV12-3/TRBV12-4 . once TGTGCCAGCAGTTTTAATCGCGGCTATGGCTACACCTTC CASSFNRGYGYTF
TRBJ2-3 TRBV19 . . TGTGCCAGTAAGCGGGTTGGCACAGATACGCAGTATTTT CASKRVGTDTQYF
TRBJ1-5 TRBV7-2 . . TGTGCCAGCAGTCGACAGGAGAGCAATCAGCCCCAGCATTTT CASSRQESNQPQHF
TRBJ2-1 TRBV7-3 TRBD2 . TGTGCCAGCAGGACTAGCGGGGACAATGAGCAGTTCTTC CASRTSGDNEQFF
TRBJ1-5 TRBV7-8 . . TGTGCCAGCAGCTTAGCCGGGTCCCAGGGCGCAGGCAATCAGCCCCAGCATTTT CASSLAGSQGAGNQPQHF
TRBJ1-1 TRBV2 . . TGTGCCAGCAGTGTACAGACAGGTTGGAACACTGAAGCTTTCTTT CASSVQTGWNTEAFF
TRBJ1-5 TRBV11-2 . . TGTGCCAGCAGCTTATCTAATAGCAATCAGCCCCAGCATTTT CASSLSNSNQPQHF
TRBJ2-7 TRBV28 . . TGTGCCAGCACCACAGTAGGGGCGGTCTCCTACGAGCAGTACTTC CASTTVGAVSYEQYF
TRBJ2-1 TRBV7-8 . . TGTGCCAGCAGCTTGAGGCTAGTCAACAATGAGCAGTTCTTC CASSLRLVNNEQFF
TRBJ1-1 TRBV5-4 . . TGTGCCAGCAGCCCGGGGTCAAACACTGAAGCTTTCTTT CASSPGSNTEAFF
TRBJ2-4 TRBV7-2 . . TGTGCCAGCAGCTTAGAGCCCGAAAACATTCAGTACTTC CASSLEPENIQYF
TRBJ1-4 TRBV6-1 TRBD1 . TGTGCCAGCAGTGAGGCAGGGGGATATAGAAAACTGTTTTTT CASSEAGGYRKLFF
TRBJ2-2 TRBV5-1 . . TGCGCCAGCAGCATGGGACCGAGAAAGGGGGCCGGGGAGCTGTTTTTT CASSMGPRKGAGELFF
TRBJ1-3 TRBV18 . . TGTGCCAGCTCACCGGACTATTACTCTGGAAACACCATATATTTT CASSPDYYSGNTIYF
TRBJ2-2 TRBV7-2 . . TGTGCCAGCAGCTTACAGGGAGCGGGCACCGGGGAGCTGTTTTTT CASSLQGAGTGELFF
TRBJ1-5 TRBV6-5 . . TGTGCCAGCAGTTACTCGGGAGTTCAGCCCCAGCATTTT CASSYSGVQPQHF
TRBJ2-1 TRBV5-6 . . TGTGCCAGCAGCCGACTGTACGGTGAGCAGTTCTTC CASSRLYGEQFF
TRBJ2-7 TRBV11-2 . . TGTGCCAGCAGCTTGAATACTCCCTACGAGCAGTACTTC CASSLNTPYEQYF
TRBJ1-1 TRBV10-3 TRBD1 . TGTGCCATCAGAGTCCGGATCGGACAGGGAGACACTGAAGCTTTCTTT CAIRVRIGQGDTEAFF
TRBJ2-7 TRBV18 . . TGTGCCAGCTCACCATCGTCCAGGAGGGAGCAGTACTTC CASSPSSRREQYF
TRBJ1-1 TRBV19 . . TGTGCCAGTAGCAGCAGGGGTGGAGCTTTCTTT CASSSRGGAFF
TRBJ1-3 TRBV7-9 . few TGTGCCAGCAGCTTATTAAGAAACACCATATATTTT CASSLLRNTIYF
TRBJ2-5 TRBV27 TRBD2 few TGTGCCAGCAGTTTATATGTAAGCGGGAAACAAGAGACCCAGTACTTC CASSLYVSGKQETQYF
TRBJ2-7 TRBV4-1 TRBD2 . TGCGCCAGCAGCCTTGGGGCTAGCGGGGGGTTATACGAGCAGTACTTC CASSLGASGGLYEQYF
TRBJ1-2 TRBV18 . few TGTGCCAGCTCACCACCCCCGGCAGGGGCCCCCATAAACTATGGCTACACCTTC CASSPPPAGAPINYGYTF
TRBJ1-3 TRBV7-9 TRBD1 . TGTGCCCGACAGGGAGCTGGAAACACCATATATTTT CARQGAGNTIYF
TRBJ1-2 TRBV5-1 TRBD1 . TGCGCCAGCAGCTTGGAGGACAGGGGTACCTATGGCTACACCTTC CASSLEDRGTYGYTF
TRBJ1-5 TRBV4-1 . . TGCGCCAGCAGCCAAGCGAGAGCGGGGACGAATCAGCCCCAGCATTTT CASSQARAGTNQPQHF
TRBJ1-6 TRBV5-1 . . TGCGCCAGCAGCGAAGGACCTAGGGGTTCACCCCTCCACTTT CASSEGPRGSPLHF
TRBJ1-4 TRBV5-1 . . TGCGCCAGCAGCTTGTTAGGGACAAGCGAAAAACTGTTTTTT CASSLLGTSEKLFF
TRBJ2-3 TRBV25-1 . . TGTGCCAGCAGTGAATTAGGGGCAGATACGCAGTATTTT CASSELGADTQYF
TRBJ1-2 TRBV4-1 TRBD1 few TGCGCCAGCAGCCAATTGGGACAGGGGGCTTCTAACTATGGCTACACCTTC CASSQLGQGASNYGYTF
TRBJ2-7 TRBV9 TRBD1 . TGTGCCAGCAGCGTTACAGGGGCCGGCGAGCAGTACTTC CASSVTGAGEQYF
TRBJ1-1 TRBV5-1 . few TGCGCCAGCACCGTTGAGGCAGGGTCAACTGAAGCTTTCTTT CASTVEAGSTEAFF